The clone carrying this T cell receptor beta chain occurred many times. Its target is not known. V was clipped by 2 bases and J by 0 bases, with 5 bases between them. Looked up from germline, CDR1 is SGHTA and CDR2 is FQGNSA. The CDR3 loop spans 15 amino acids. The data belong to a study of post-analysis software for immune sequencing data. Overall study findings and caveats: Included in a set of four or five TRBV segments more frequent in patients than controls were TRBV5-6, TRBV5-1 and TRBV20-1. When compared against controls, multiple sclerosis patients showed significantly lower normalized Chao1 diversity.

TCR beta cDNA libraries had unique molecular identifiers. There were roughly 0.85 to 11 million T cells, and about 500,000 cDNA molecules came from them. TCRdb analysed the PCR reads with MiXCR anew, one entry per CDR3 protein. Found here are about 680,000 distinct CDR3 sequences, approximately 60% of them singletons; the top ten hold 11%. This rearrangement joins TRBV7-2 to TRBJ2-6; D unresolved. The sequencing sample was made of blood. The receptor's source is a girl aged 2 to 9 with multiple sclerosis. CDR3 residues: CASSLSSSGANVLTF. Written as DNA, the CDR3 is TGTGCCAGCAGCTTAAGCAGCTCTGGGGCCAACGTCCTGACTTTC. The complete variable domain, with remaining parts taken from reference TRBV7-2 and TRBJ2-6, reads GAGVSQSPSNKVTEKGKDVELRCDPISGHTALYWYRQSLGQGLEFLIYFQGNSAPDKSGLPSDRFSAERTGGSVSTLTIQRTQQEDSAVYLCASSLSSSGANVLTFGAGSRLTVL.